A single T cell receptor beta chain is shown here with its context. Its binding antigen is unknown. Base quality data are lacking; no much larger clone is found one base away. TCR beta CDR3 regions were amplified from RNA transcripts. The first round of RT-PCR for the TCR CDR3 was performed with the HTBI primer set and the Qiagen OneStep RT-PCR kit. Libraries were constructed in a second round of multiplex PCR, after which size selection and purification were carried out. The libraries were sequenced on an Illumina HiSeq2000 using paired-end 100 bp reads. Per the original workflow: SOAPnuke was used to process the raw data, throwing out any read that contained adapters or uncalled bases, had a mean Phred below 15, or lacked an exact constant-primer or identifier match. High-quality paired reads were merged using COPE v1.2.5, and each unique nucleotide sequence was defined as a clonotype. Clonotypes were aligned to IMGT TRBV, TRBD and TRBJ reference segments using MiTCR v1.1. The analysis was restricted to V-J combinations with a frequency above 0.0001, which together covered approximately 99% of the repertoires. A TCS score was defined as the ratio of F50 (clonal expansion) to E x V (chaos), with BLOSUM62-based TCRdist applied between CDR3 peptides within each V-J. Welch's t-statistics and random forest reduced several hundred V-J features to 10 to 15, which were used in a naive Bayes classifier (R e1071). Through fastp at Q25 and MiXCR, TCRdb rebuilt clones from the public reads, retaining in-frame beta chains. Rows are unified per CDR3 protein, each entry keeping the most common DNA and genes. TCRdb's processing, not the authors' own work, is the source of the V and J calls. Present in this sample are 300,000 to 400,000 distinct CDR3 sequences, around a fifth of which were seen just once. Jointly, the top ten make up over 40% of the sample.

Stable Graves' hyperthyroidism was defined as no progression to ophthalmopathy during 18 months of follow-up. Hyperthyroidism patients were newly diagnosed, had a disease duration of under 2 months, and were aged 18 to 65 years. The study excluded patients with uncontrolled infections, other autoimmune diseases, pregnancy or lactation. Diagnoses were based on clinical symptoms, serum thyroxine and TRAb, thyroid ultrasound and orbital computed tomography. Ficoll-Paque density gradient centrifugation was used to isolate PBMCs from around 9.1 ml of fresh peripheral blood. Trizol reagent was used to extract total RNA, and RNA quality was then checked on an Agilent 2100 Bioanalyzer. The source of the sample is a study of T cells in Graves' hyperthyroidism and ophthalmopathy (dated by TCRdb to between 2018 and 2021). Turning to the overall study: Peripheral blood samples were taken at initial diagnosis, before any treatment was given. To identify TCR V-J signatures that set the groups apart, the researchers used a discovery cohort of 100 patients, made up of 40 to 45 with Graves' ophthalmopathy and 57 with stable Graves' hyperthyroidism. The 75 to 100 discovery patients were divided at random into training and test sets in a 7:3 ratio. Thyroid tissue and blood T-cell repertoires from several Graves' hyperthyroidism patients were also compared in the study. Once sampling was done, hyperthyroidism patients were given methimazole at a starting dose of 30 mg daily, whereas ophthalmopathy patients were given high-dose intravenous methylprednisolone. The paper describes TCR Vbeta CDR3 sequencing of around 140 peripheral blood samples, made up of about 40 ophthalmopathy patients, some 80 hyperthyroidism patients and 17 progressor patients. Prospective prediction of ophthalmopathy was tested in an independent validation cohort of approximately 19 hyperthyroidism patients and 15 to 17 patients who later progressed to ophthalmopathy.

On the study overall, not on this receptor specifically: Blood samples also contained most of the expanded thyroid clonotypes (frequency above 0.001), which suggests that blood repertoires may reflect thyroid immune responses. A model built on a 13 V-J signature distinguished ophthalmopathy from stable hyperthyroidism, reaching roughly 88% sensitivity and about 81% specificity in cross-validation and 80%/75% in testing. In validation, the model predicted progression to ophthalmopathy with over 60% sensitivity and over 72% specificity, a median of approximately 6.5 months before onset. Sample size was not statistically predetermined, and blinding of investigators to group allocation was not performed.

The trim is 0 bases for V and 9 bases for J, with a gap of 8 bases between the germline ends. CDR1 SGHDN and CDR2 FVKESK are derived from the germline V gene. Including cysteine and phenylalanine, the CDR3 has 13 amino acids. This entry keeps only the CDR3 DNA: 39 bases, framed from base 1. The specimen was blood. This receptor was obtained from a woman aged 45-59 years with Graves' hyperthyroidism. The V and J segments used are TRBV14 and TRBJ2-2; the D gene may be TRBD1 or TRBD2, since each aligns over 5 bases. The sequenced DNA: TGTGCCAGCAGCCAAGATTGGGGACGGGAGCTGTTTTTT. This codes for CASSQDWGRELFF.